What follows are 25 T cell receptor beta chains derived from one specimen sequenced in a study of cytomegalovirus exposure and HLA in healthy donors. Use of 60 Vbeta and 13 Jbeta primers characterized the PCR. Using immunoSEQ multiplex PCR, the repertoire was profiled, and TCRdb retains in-frame clones only, with some absent. The sample table includes 200,000 to 250,000 clones. Input material: PBMCs. These receptors were taken from a woman under 40 in good health and CMV-seropositive.

The chain uses TRBV21-1 and TRBJ2-7; the table gives TRBD1 as D, unverified against the DNA. TRBV21-1 is shown as a pseudogene. The CDR3 extends over 9 amino acids. The CDR3 DNA follows: TGTGCCACCCAGTACGAGCAGTACTTC. Translated: CATQYEQYF.

The chain recombines TRBV5-1 with TRBJ2-5, with TRBD2 matching over 8 bases. Germline CDR1 SGHRS, CDR2 YFSETQ. The CDR3 covers 16 residues. The junction had 7 bases not matched to a gene; V was cut back by 2 bases and J by 1 base. The CDR3 loop reads CASSFYLAGLQETQYF. The CDR3 bases are TGCGCCAGCAGCTTTTATCTAGCGGGCCTCCAAGAGACCCAGTACTTC.

J is TRBJ1-1 and V is TRBV2, with TRBD1 as a possible D gene (5 bases). The germline V gene encodes CDR1 SNHLY and CDR2 FYNNEI. This CDR3 has 13 residues. V lost 7 bases to trimming and J lost 5 bases, with 14 bases between them. DNA for the CDR3: TGTGCCAGCAAAGGGGTGTTAGGGACTGAAGCTTTCTTT. This sequence encodes CASKGVLGTEAFF. The full variable domain, rest sourced from reference TRBV2 and TRBJ1-1, is EPEVTQTPSHQVTQMGQEVILRCVPISNHLYFYWYRQILGQKVEFLVSFYNNEISEKSEIFDDQFSVERPDGSNFTLKIRSTKLEDSAMYFCASKGVLGTEAFFGQGTRLTVV.

This sequence joins TRBV6-1 and TRBJ1-4; D gene uncertain. The CDR3 totals 15 residues. Germline-derived CDR1 and CDR2 are MNHNS and SASEGT. Trimming removed 1 base at V and 8 bases at J, with 14 bases between. CDR3 in amino acids: CASSEERRVGEKLFF. In DNA form, the CDR3 reads TGTGCCAGCAGTGAAGAAAGGAGGGTCGGGGAAAAACTGTTTTTT.

This rearrangement joins TRBV7-8 to TRBJ2-5, with a possible D match to TRBD2 (6 bases). Germline V gene sequence: CDR1 SGHVS, CDR2 FQNEAQ. The CDR3 has 15 residues. V was shortened by 5 bases and J by 5 bases, with 18 bases between the two germline ends. CDR3 in DNA: TGTGCCAGCAGCCCCCCTAGCCGGGGGTGGGAGACCCAGTACTTC. Protein product: CASSPPSRGWETQYF.

The CDR3 nucleotides are TGTGCCAGCAGCTTAGCTGTCGGGGACAATGAGCAGTTCTTC. Protein sequence: CASSLAVGDNEQFF. The chain links TRBV7-9 to TRBJ2-1; tentatively, D is TRBD2 (5 bases). Trimming shortened V by 0 bases and J by 5 bases, and 8 bases separated the two germline ends. Germline V gives CDR1 SEHNR, CDR2 FQNEAQ (reference sequence). The CDR3 has 14 amino acids.

V is TRBV9 and J is TRBJ2-2; possibly TRBD1 for D (6 bases). The V and J ends lost 0 bases and 2 bases respectively, with 11 bases between them. The CDR3 covers 16 residues. Germline V gene data show CDR1 as SGDLS and CDR2 as YYNGEE. In DNA, the CDR3 is TGTGCCAGCAGCGTAGGAGGGGGATTAAACACCGGGGAGCTGTTTTTT. Translating gives CASSVGGGLNTGELFF.

The genes are TRBV28 and TRBJ2-6; 9 bases align to TRBD1. CDR1 is MDHEN, CDR2 SYDVKM, per germline. The CDR3 is 19 amino acids. V lost 6 bases and J lost 0; bases outside the gene matches: 12. The CDR3 DNA sequence: TGTGCCAGCAGCTCGAGAAACAGGGGGCGCAACTCTGGGGCCAACGTCCTGACTTTC. Its protein product is CASSSRNRGRNSGANVLTF.

The genes are TRBV9 and TRBJ2-2, with 8 bases lining up with TRBD1. Germline values: CDR1 SGDLS, CDR2 YYNGEE. The junction had 12 bases not matched to a gene; V was cut back by 6 bases and J by 5 bases. This CDR3 has 16 residues. The CDR3 DNA sequence: TGTGCCAGCACCCAGGGGGCAGTCAGGGGTACCGGGGAGCTGTTTTTT. Translating it yields CASTQGAVRGTGELFF.

The chain employs TRBV2 and TRBJ2-3, with D uncertain. The germline V gene encodes CDR1 SNHLY and CDR2 FYNNEI. Trimming took off 0 bases at V and 3 bases at J, with 4 bases between the two ends. The CDR3 is 13 residues long. CDR3 sequence: CASSEAPTDTQYF. The CDR3 bases are TGTGCCAGCAGTGAAGCCCCTACAGATACGCAGTATTTT.

The rearrangement joins TRBV28 to TRBJ2-2, with D possibly being TRBD2 (6 bases). Germline CDR1 reads MDHEN; CDR2 reads SYDVKM. Trimming removed 2 bases from V and 5 bases from J, with 15 bases in between. This CDR3 region has 16 residues. The CDR3 region has the DNA TGTGCCAGCAGTTTACTCGTGGGGGGAAGGACCGGGGAGCTGTTTTTT. Translated, it gives CASSLLVGGRTGELFF. The full variable domain, in which reference TRBV28 and TRBJ2-2 provide the parts outside the CDR3, is DVKVTQSSRYLVKRTGEKVFLECVQDMDHENMFWYRQDPGLGLRLIYFSYDVKMKEKGDIPEGYSVSREKKERFSLILESASTNQTSMYLCASSLLVGGRTGELFFGEGSRLTVL.

The chain carries TRBV7-8 and TRBJ2-4; 7 nucleotides match TRBD1. Germline CDR1 SGHVS, CDR2 FQNEAQ. This CDR3 spans 13 amino acids. V dropped 5 bases and J dropped 9; count of bases not matched to a gene: 7. The DNA of the CDR3 is TGTGCCAGCAGCCGACAGGGAACAAGCATTCAGTACTTC. Amino acids: CASSRQGTSIQYF.

This sequence joins TRBV10-2 and TRBJ2-7; D is possibly TRBD2 (5 bases). V gave up 6 bases and J gave up 2 bases, with 20 bases separating them. The CDR3 loop spans 16 amino acids. The germline V gene encodes CDR1 WSHSY and CDR2 SAAADI. The CDR3 DNA is TGCGCCAGCAGAAACGACTATCCCGGGCGCCCCTACGAGCAGTACTTC. Translated: CASRNDYPGRPYEQYF.

V usage is TRBV19 and J usage is TRBJ2-1, with 7 positions matching TRBD1. Per the germline V gene, CDR1 is LNHDA and CDR2 is SQIVND (reference sequence). Germline trimming cut 6 bases from V and 6 bases from J; bases unmatched to any gene: 8. The CDR3 contains 14 residues. In DNA form, the CDR3 reads TGTGCCAGTAGGAAGACCACAGGGGTCAATGAGCAGTTCTTC. Protein: CASRKTTGVNEQFF.

V and J are TRBV28 and TRBJ2-6; the match to TRBD1 covers 11 bases. After removal of 3 bases from V and 0 bases from J, the junction contained 7 bases not matched to a gene. Germline V CDR1 and CDR2: MDHEN, SYDVKM. This CDR3 spans 19 amino acids. The CDR3 nucleotides are TGTGCCAGCAGTTTCTTGGGACAGGGGGTCGACTCTGGGGCCAACGTCCTGACTTTC. Protein product: CASSFLGQGVDSGANVLTF.

Note on this clone: Within the sample, other DNA sequences also encode this same CDR3. CDR3 sequence reads: CASSLGQGYGYTF. The CDR3 region has the DNA TGTGCCAGCAGCTTAGGGCAGGGCTATGGCTACACCTTC. V is TRBV7-2 and J is TRBJ1-2; D is possibly TRBD1 (5 bases). Deletions cut 1 base from V and 4 bases from J, with 7 bases between. CDR1 SGHTA and CDR2 FQGNSA come from the germline V gene. The CDR3 contains 13 residues.

The chain couples TRBV19 to TRBJ2-1; D unresolved. The CDR3 spans 16 residues. Germline loops: CDR1 LNHDA, CDR2 SQIVND (reference sequence). V was clipped by 5 bases and J by 5 bases, with 19 bases between them. As DNA, the CDR3 is TGTGCCAGTAGTGCGTTGCCGGCGGTGGTTAACAATGAGCAGTTCTTC. This translates into CASSALPAVVNNEQFF.

The rearrangement links TRBV6-6 to TRBJ1-5; perhaps TRBD1 as D (6 bases). Per germline, CDR1 MNHNY and CDR2 SVGAGI (reference sequence). Trimming left V 5 bases short and J 7 bases short, with 15 bases between. CDR3 length: 14 residues. CDR3 sequence: CASSVQGAGQPQHF. CDR3 DNA: TGTGCCAGCAGTGTACAGGGTGCTGGGCAGCCCCAGCATTTT.

The genes are TRBV5-1 and TRBJ1-4; D is unclear. Trimming removed 0 bases from V and 2 bases from J, with 5 bases in between. In germline, CDR1 is SGHRS, CDR2 YFSETQ. This CDR3 is built from 14 residues. The chain's CDR3 is CASSLDGTNEKLFF. DNA for the CDR3: TGCGCCAGCAGCTTGGACGGTACTAATGAAAAACTGTTTTTT.

This sequence joins TRBV2 and TRBJ1-2, with 7 bases identical to TRBD1. Germline V gene sequence: CDR1 SNHLY, CDR2 FYNNEI. V lost 7 bases, J lost 4 bases, and 12 bases stayed unmatched. The CDR3 runs to 15 residues. CDR3 DNA: TGTGCCAGCACCTACTCTCCGGGACAGCGCTATGGCTACACCTTC. It translates to CASTYSPGQRYGYTF.

V gene TRBV5-4 combines with J gene TRBJ1-1; D gene ambiguous. V was pared by 0 bases and J by 1 base, with 10 bases between. The CDR3 extends over 15 amino acids. Germline loops: CDR1 SGHNT, CDR2 YYREEE (reference sequence). This chain's CDR3 is CASSLGEGGNTEAFF. In nucleotides, the CDR3 is TGTGCCAGCAGCTTGGGAGAGGGAGGGAACACTGAAGCTTTCTTT.

This sequence joins TRBV6-5 and TRBJ2-5; 10 bases fit TRBD2. The DNA end is a closer match to TRBJ2-7, so the J assignment may be wrong. Germline assignment: CDR1 MNHEY and CDR2 SVGAGI. This CDR3 contains 15 residues. CDR3 bases: TGTGCCAGCAGGGCGGGACTAGCGCACACCTACGAGCAGTACTTC. Its translation: CASRAGLAHTYEQYF.

The rearrangement joins TRBV28 to TRBJ2-5; 7 positions agree with TRBD1. Germline V gene sequence: CDR1 MDHEN, CDR2 SYDVKM. This CDR3 comprises 13 residues. The trim removed 11 bases at V and 5 bases at J, leaving 11 bases unmatched. CDR3 nucleotide sequence: TGTGCCGTCCGCAGGGGGTCAGGGGAGACCCAGTACTTC. Translated: CAVRRGSGETQYF. The whole variable domain, filled in from reference TRBV28 and TRBJ2-5, reads DVKVTQSSRYLVKRTGEKVFLECVQDMDHENMFWYRQDPGLGLRLIYFSYDVKMKEKGDIPEGYSVSREKKERFSLILESASTNQTSMYLCAVRRGSGETQYFGPGTRLLVL.

The chain uses TRBV14 and TRBJ2-1, with TRBD2 identical over 7 bases. Trimming took 4 bases from V and 8 from J; bases not matched to a gene: 5. Germline V lookup: CDR1 SGHDN, CDR2 FVKESK. The CDR3 runs to 13 residues. The chain's CDR3 is CASSRLAADEQFF. The CDR3 coding sequence is TGTGCCAGCAGCCGCCTAGCGGCGGATGAGCAGTTCTTC.

The rearrangement uses TRBV4-2 and TRBJ1-6; 10 bases fit TRBD1. The CDR3 consists of 15 residues. The V and J ends lost 4 bases and 6 bases, in that order; junction bases with no gene match: 3. CDR1 is LGHNA and CDR2 is YNFKEQ in the germline V gene. CDR3 DNA: TGTGCCAGCAGCCTCAGACAGGGGGCTAATTCACCCCTCCACTTT. This sequence encodes CASSLRQGANSPLHF.